Reported below is one T cell receptor (beta chain). No antigen is known for it. Trimming pared 1 base from V and 5 bases from J, leaving 12 bases between. This CDR3 comprises 14 residues. Per the germline V gene, CDR1 is LGHNA and CDR2 is YNFKEQ. The sample is drawn from a study of breast tumors, draining lymph nodes, adjacent tissues. Findings of the study overall: The lymph node origin of tumor T cells was framed as consistent with a hypothesis, not demonstrated. Tumor repertoires ranked between lymph nodes and nontumor tissue in diversity, with V and J gene preferences. Compared with basal-like, luminal-like tumors shared significantly more repertoire with nontumor tissue.

Each CDR3 protein gets one entry after TCRdb re-called the multiplex PCR reads with MiXCR. The data hold approximately 15,000 distinct CDR3 sequences, with approximately 57% observed a single time. The chain couples TRBV4-2 to TRBJ2-7; D gene ambiguous. The sequence was obtained from a female donor with breast cancer. Some clones in this sample may be carry-over from other donors' samples. Sample: tumor-adjacent breast tissue. CDR3 sequence: CASSQAKASDEQYF. In DNA, the CDR3 is TGTGCCAGCAGCCAAGCGAAAGCGAGCGACGAGCAGTACTTC.